What follows are 32 T cell receptor beta chains derived from one specimen sequenced in a study of cytomegalovirus exposure and HLA in healthy donors. Profiling relied on immunoSEQ multiplex PCR, and the TCRdb table lists in-frame clones only, not all of them. Seen here are 150,000 to 200,000 clones, approximately 90% observed once, and the top ten hold just under 3%. The sequenced sample consisted of PBMCs. These receptors originate from a man aged 18 to 29 in good health and CMV-seronegative.

There are a few counts of this clone. The chain couples TRBV7-9 to TRBJ2-7; 8 bases agree with TRBD1. Germline V gene data show CDR1 as SEHNR and CDR2 as FQNEAQ (reference sequence). This CDR3 is 15 amino acids long. V was clipped by 3 bases and J by 10 bases; unmatched bases: 14. This CDR3 is CASSLGTGPLAAQYF. In nucleotides, the CDR3 is TGTGCCAGCAGCTTGGGGACAGGTCCGTTAGCAGCACAGTACTTC.

This rearrangement joins TRBV5-1 to TRBJ1-3; no firm D call. This CDR3 contains 15 residues. Germline V CDR1 and CDR2: SGHRS, YFSETQ. V dropped 4 bases and J dropped 0 bases, with 11 bases sitting between them. The CDR3 DNA reads TGCGCCAGCAGCCCCGGACTGAGCTCTGGAAACACCATATATTTT. Translating gives CASSPGLSSGNTIYF.

This clone has a single count. The rearrangement joins TRBV6-1 to TRBJ1-2; D not resolved. CDR1 is MNHNS and CDR2 is SASEGT in the germline V gene. V shed 2 bases and J shed 3 bases, with 13 bases lying between them. This CDR3 is 15 amino acids long. DNA of the CDR3: TGTGCCAGCAGTGAACGGCGGAATCCGGACTATGGCTACACCTTC. This encodes CASSERRNPDYGYTF.

V usage is TRBV2 and J usage is TRBJ2-1; TRBD2 matches at 9 bases. Germline CDR1 and CDR2: SNHLY and FYNNEI. The trim removed 7 bases at V and 4 bases at J, leaving 2 bases unmatched. The CDR3 sequence is 13 residues long. DNA for the CDR3: TGTGCCAGCAACAGCGGGAGGTACAATGAGCAGTTCTTC. It specifies CASNSGRYNEQFF.

V is TRBV7-2 and J is TRBJ1-5, with 8 bases fitting TRBD1. The CDR3 runs to 15 residues. Germline CDR1 reads SGHTA; CDR2 reads FQGNSA. V shed 6 bases and J 4 bases; nucleotides not matched to a gene: 8. The CDR3 bases are TGTGCCAGCAGTTCGAGGACAGGGTATAATCAGCCCCAGCATTTT. Translation: CASSSRTGYNQPQHF.

The chain joins TRBV19 to TRBJ2-7, with TRBD2 matching 8 bases. Trimming took 4 bases from V and 4 from J; bases not matched to a gene: 6. Germline values: CDR1 LNHDA, CDR2 SQIVND (reference sequence). This CDR3 is 14 amino acids long. CDR3 coding DNA: TGTGCCAGTAGTACGGGGACTAGGGGGTACGAGCAGTACTTC. It codes for CASSTGTRGYEQYF.

The chain couples TRBV27 to TRBJ1-1; D not certain. CDR3 length: 13 residues. The V gene's germline CDR1 is MNHEY and CDR2 SMNVEV (reference sequence). V shed 6 bases and J shed 0 bases, with 8 bases lying between them. CDR3: CASRPPVNTEAFF. Written as DNA, the CDR3 is TGTGCCAGCAGGCCGCCAGTGAACACTGAAGCTTTCTTT.

The chain uses TRBV15 and TRBJ2-5, with D possibly being TRBD2 (6 bases). Trimming removed 6 bases from V and 4 bases from J, with 9 bases in between. The CDR3 has 12 residues. Germline assignment: CDR1 LNHNV and CDR2 YYDKDF (reference sequence). In DNA form, the CDR3 reads TGTGCCACCAGGGGAGGAGGAGAGACCCAGTACTTC. As protein: CATRGGGETQYF. The full variable domain, completed using reference TRBV15 and TRBJ2-5, is DAMVIQNPRYQVTQFGKPVTLSCSQTLNHNVMYWYQQKSSQAPKLLFHYYDKDFNNEADTPDNFQSRRPNTSFCFLDIRSPGLGDTAMYLCATRGGGETQYFGPGTRLLVL.

This chain connects TRBV10-3 to TRBJ1-6, with 9 nucleotides matching TRBD1. The V and J ends lost 4 bases and 9 bases, in that order; junction bases with no gene match: 13. This CDR3 is 17 amino acids long. In germline, CDR1 is ENHRY, CDR2 SYGVKD. The CDR3 is CAISVDDRGEFGSPLHF. CDR3 nucleotides: TGTGCCATCAGTGTGGATGACAGGGGGGAATTCGGTTCACCCCTCCACTTT.

The chain combines TRBV19 with TRBJ1-1; tentatively, D is TRBD1 (6 bases). Germline V gene lookup returns CDR1 LNHDA and CDR2 SQIVND (reference sequence). The CDR3 is 15 residues long. The V gene lost 3 bases and the J gene lost 4 bases, with 15 bases spanning the gap. The chain's CDR3 is CASSMGPLGGTEAFF. Written as DNA, the CDR3 is TGTGCCAGTAGTATGGGCCCTTTAGGGGGCACTGAAGCTTTCTTT.

The V call is TRBV19, the J call TRBJ1-1; D not certain. Germline CDR1 LNHDA, CDR2 SQIVND (reference sequence). CDR3 size: 14 residues. Between the trimmed V and J ends, which lost 6 bases and 0 bases, there was a span of 11 bases. CDR3 sequence reads: CASSRGVLNTEAFF. CDR3 bases: TGTGCCAGTAGCCGCGGAGTCTTGAACACTGAAGCTTTCTTT.

V and J are TRBV9 and TRBJ1-4; TRBD1 is a possible D gene (5 bases). Between the trimmed V and J ends, which lost 0 bases and 7 bases, there was a span of 22 bases. The length of the CDR3 is 18 residues. Germline CDR1 reads SGDLS; CDR2 reads YYNGEE. This CDR3 is CASSVADLGDLQGEKLFF. DNA for the CDR3: TGTGCCAGCAGCGTAGCCGATTTGGGCGACCTCCAGGGTGAAAAACTGTTTTTT.

The V gene is TRBV7-2, the J gene TRBJ2-1, with 7 bases lining up with TRBD1. J was trimmed by 6 bases and V by 5 bases; bases with no gene match: 13. The germline gives CDR1 SGHTA, CDR2 FQGNSA. This CDR3 spans 16 amino acids. CDR3 residues: CASSLRQGRTVNEQFF. As DNA, the CDR3 is TGTGCCAGCAGCCTTCGACAGGGAAGAACAGTCAATGAGCAGTTCTTC. The full variable domain, with the rest looked up from reference TRBV7-2 and TRBJ2-1, is GAGVSQSPSNKVTEKGKDVELRCDPISGHTALYWYRQSLGQGLEFLIYFQGNSAPDKSGLPSDRFSAERTGGSVSTLTIQRTQQEDSAVYLCASSLRQGRTVNEQFFGPGTRLTVL.

The chain recombines TRBV7-2 with TRBJ2-5; possible D gene TRBD2, 5 bases. Germline CDR1 is SGHTA and CDR2 is FQGNSA. This CDR3 spans 15 amino acids. V lost 2 bases, J lost 5 bases, and 15 bases lay in between. CDR3 loop: CASSLYGLPGETQYF. The CDR3 DNA follows: TGTGCCAGCAGCTTATATGGACTCCCGGGGGAGACCCAGTACTTC.

The V and J genes are TRBV20-1 and TRBJ2-1; no clear D gene. Per the germline V gene, CDR1 is DFQATT and CDR2 is SNEGSKA (reference sequence). Between the trimmed V and J ends, which lost 6 bases and 7 bases, there was a span of 10 bases. This CDR3 is 11 amino acids long. CDR3 DNA: TGCAGTGCAAAAAGCGTAAATGAGCAGTTCTTC. This sequence encodes CSAKSVNEQFF.

The chain couples TRBV15 to TRBJ2-3; a possible D gene is TRBD2 (5 bases). This CDR3 has 12 residues. The V and J ends lost 8 bases and 7 bases respectively, with 13 bases between them. Germline-derived CDR1 and CDR2 are LNHNV and YYDKDF (reference sequence). CDR3: CATLQTKNTQYF. CDR3 DNA: TGTGCCACCCTACAGACTAAGAATACGCAGTATTTT.

This clone has just one count. This chain uses TRBV5-1 with TRBJ1-1; D remains unclear. CDR1 and CDR2 (germline): SGHRS, YFSETQ. The CDR3 runs 19 residues. V shed 2 bases and J shed 0 bases, with 23 bases lying between them. CDR3 bases: TGCGCCAGCAGCTTAGATATCCCCGGACTCGCATCCATGAACACTGAAGCTTTCTTT. This encodes CASSLDIPGLASMNTEAFF.

The chain joins TRBV5-1 to TRBJ2-5; 8 bases are a match to TRBD2. V lost 4 bases, J lost 9 bases, and 17 bases stayed unmatched. The germline CDR1 and CDR2 sequences are SGHRS and YFSETQ. The CDR3 spans 16 residues. The CDR3: CASSTIESGSGVAQYF. CDR3 DNA: TGCGCCAGCAGCACGATCGAGAGCGGGAGTGGTGTGGCCCAGTACTTC. Based on the CDR3 plus reference TRBV5-1 and TRBJ2-5, the full variable domain is KAGVTQTPRYLIKTRGQQVTLSCSPISGHRSVSWYQQTPGQGLQFLFEYFSETQRNKGNFPGRFSGRQFSNSRSEMNVSTLELGDSALYLCASSTIESGSGVAQYFGPGTRLLVL.

This chain links TRBV5-1 with TRBJ1-4; unclear D gene. The CDR3 spans 14 residues. The germline V and J ends were trimmed by 0 bases and 7 bases, with 10 bases remaining between them. Per the germline V gene, CDR1 is SGHRS and CDR2 is YFSETQ. CDR3 protein: CASSLGPTLEKLFF. DNA of the CDR3: TGCGCCAGCAGCTTGGGTCCGACTCTTGAAAAACTGTTTTTT.

The chain combines TRBV13 with TRBJ2-3; TRBD2 matches at 15 bases. The junction had 4 bases not matched to a gene; V was cut back by 5 bases and J by 4 bases. The CDR3 is made up of 16 amino acids. The germline CDR1 and CDR2 sequences are PRHDT and FYEKMQ (reference sequence). This CDR3 reads CASSPGTSGRPDTQYF. CDR3 in DNA: TGTGCCAGCAGCCCTGGGACTAGCGGGAGGCCAGATACGCAGTATTTT.

The J gene is TRBJ1-2, the V gene TRBV7-9, with TRBD1 matching over 9 bases. The trim removed 8 bases at V and 5 bases at J, leaving 9 bases unmatched. Germline lookup yields CDR1 SEHNR and CDR2 FQNEAQ (reference sequence). The CDR3 is made up of 14 amino acids. The CDR3, as DNA: TGTGCCAGCCCCACGGACAGGGGAAGGTATGGCTACACCTTC. Amino acid sequence: CASPTDRGRYGYTF. Full variable domain (missing parts from reference TRBV7-9 and TRBJ1-2): DTGVSQNPRHKITKRGQNVTFRCDPISEHNRLYWYRQTLGQGPEFLTYFQNEAQLEKSRLLSDRFSAERPKGSFSTLEIQRTEQGDSAMYLCASPTDRGRYGYTFGSGTRLTVV.

The V call is TRBV28, the J call TRBJ2-7; 11 nucleotides align to TRBD1. After removal of 4 bases from V and 3 bases from J, the junction contained 8 bases not matched to a gene. The CDR3 is 16 amino acids. The germline V gene has CDR1 MDHEN and CDR2 SYDVKM. The CDR3 bases are TGTGCCAGCAGTTCGATCCGGACAGGGGGCCACTACGAGCAGTACTTC. As protein: CASSSIRTGGHYEQYF.

With respect to this clone: Germline and junction disagree at one end, which may indicate a read error. The chain links TRBV6-1 to TRBJ2-1; 8 positions agree with TRBD1. The germline V gene has CDR1 MNHNS and CDR2 SASEGT. CDR3 length: 15 residues. Written as DNA, the CDR3 is TGTGCCAGCAGTGAAGCCAGCGCAGGGGGCGCGAGAGGGGTCTTC. Translated, it gives CASSEASAGGARGVF.

This chain joins TRBV7-8 and TRBJ1-1; D unclear. Trimming stripped 3 bases from V and 3 bases from J, with 11 bases between. The CDR3 loop spans 14 amino acids. The germline CDR1 and CDR2 sequences are SGHVS and FQNEAQ. CDR3 sequence: CASSFLDMYTEAFF. The CDR3 coding sequence is TGTGCCAGCAGCTTTTTAGATATGTACACTGAAGCTTTCTTT.

This sequence joins TRBV6-5 and TRBJ1-5; D remains ambiguous. Trimming cost V 0 bases and J 0 bases, with 9 bases left between them. This CDR3 is built from 16 residues. The germline V gene encodes CDR1 MNHEY and CDR2 SVGAGI. The CDR3 DNA is TGTGCCAGCAGTTACTCCCTAGCACATAGCAATCAGCCCCAGCATTTT. It encodes CASSYSLAHSNQPQHF.

V is TRBV19 and J is TRBJ1-1; D unclear. Deletions cut 1 base from V and 8 bases from J, with 8 bases between. Germline-derived CDR1 and CDR2 are LNHDA and SQIVND (reference sequence). The CDR3 runs 12 residues. CDR3 sequence: CASSIGEGEAFF. CDR3 sequence (DNA): TGTGCCAGTAGTATAGGGGAGGGAGAAGCTTTCTTT. The full variable domain, its missing parts supplied by reference TRBV19 and TRBJ1-1, is DGGITQSPKYLFRKEGQNVTLSCEQNLNHDAMYWYRQDPGQGLRLIYYSQIVNDFQKGDIAEGYSVSREKKESFPLTVTSAQKNPTAFYLCASSIGEGEAFFGQGTRLTVV.

This clone was seen just once. The genes are TRBV6-6 and TRBJ2-2; 9 bases align to TRBD1. Germline V gene sequence: CDR1 MNHNY, CDR2 SVGAGI (reference sequence). Unmatched junction bases numbered 7, after V lost 9 bases and J lost 5 bases. The CDR3 length is 14 residues. CDR3 nucleotides: TGTGCCAGTGGGGGGACAGGGAGGACCGGGGAGCTGTTTTTT. It translates to CASGGTGRTGELFF.

J is TRBJ1-1 and V is TRBV19; TRBD1 might be the D (6 bases). V was cut by 7 bases and J by 0 bases, with 18 bases left in between. The CDR3 is 16 residues long. The germline CDR1 and CDR2 sequences are LNHDA and SQIVND (reference sequence). The CDR3 reads CASMVGGAYMNTEAFF. CDR3 coding DNA: TGTGCCAGTATGGTGGGGGGGGCATATATGAACACTGAAGCTTTCTTT.

The V gene is TRBV29-1, the J gene TRBJ1-5; D gene uncertain. Germline V gene data show CDR1 as SQVTM and CDR2 as ANQGSEA. The CDR3 has 13 residues. V lost 4 bases and J 4 bases, leaving 11 bases between the germline ends. In DNA form, the CDR3 reads TGCAGCGTTGGGGGAGGCATTAATCAGCCCCAGCATTTT. Translation gives CSVGGGINQPQHF.

This clone appeared a single time. The rearrangement links TRBV2 to TRBJ2-1; 9 nucleotides align to TRBD1. Trimming removed 2 bases from V and 5 bases from J; junction bases left unmatched: 10. This CDR3 has 17 amino acids. Germline V lookup: CDR1 SNHLY, CDR2 FYNNEI. The CDR3: CASSESATGGLNNEQFF. As DNA, the CDR3 is TGTGCCAGCAGTGAAAGCGCGACAGGGGGTTTGAACAATGAGCAGTTCTTC. The variable domain in full, completed from reference TRBV2 and TRBJ2-1, reads EPEVTQTPSHQVTQMGQEVILRCVPISNHLYFYWYRQILGQKVEFLVSFYNNEISEKSEIFDDQFSVERPDGSNFTLKIRSTKLEDSAMYFCASSESATGGLNNEQFFGPGTRLTVL.

This clone appeared once. This rearrangement joins TRBV2 to TRBJ2-1, with D tentatively TRBD1 (6 bases). Germline CDR1 reads SNHLY; CDR2 reads FYNNEI. This CDR3 comprises 10 residues. The CDR3 DNA is TGTGCAAGGGGGAGCAATGAGCAGTTCTTC. It codes for CARGSNEQFF.

The genes are TRBV7-9 and TRBJ2-7; 7 nucleotides line up with TRBD1. CDR1 SEHNR and CDR2 FQNEAQ come from the germline V gene (reference sequence). The CDR3 runs to 14 residues. The trim removed 3 bases at V and 3 bases at J, leaving 5 bases unmatched. CDR3 nucleotide sequence: TGTGCCAGCAGCTTGCCGGGACAGAGCTACGAGCAGTACTTC. This sequence encodes CASSLPGQSYEQYF. The whole variable domain, filled in from reference TRBV7-9 and TRBJ2-7, reads DTGVSQNPRHKITKRGQNVTFRCDPISEHNRLYWYRQTLGQGPEFLTYFQNEAQLEKSRLLSDRFSAERPKGSFSTLEIQRTEQGDSAMYLCASSLPGQSYEQYFGPGTRLTVT.